These T cell receptor beta chains were read from a single sample in a study of identifying expanded T cells in peripheral blood. Libraries were prepared by immunoSEQ multiplex PCR; TCRdb keeps only in-frame clonotypes and omits some of them. The sample carries more than 95,000 clones, roughly 84% recorded once. Sequenced sample: blood. The receptor set was obtained from a person aged 18 to 75 in good health. Each CDR3 is given without its conserved first and last residue. The order of the fields is V gene, CDR3 protein.

TRBV28 ASSQEYWGKTQY
TRBV11-2 ASSFFGANVLT
TRBV11-2 ASRGVGVSSGNTIY
TRBV6-5 ASSSRGFYEQY
TRBV6-5 ASSRLGNTEAF
TRBV9 ASSATQGNTEAF
TRBV6-4 ASRPWLDGTTNEKLF
TRBV6-5 ASSYLGQGSGYT
TRBV10-1 ASSLEGFHEQY
TRBV6-1 ASRGIEQY
TRBV27 ASRYIRGHEQF
TRBV7-2 ASSLRSAGADTQY
TRBV5-1 ASSFRTGGTDTQY
TRBV30 AWSSLSAGNTEAF
TRBV30 AWSSRVPPDTQY
TRBV27 ASSLSMGYEQY
TRBV6-6 ASSSFTGLDTEAF
TRBV5-5 ASSFGILGRQPQH
TRBV7-6 ASSDGGTSGGNEQF
TRBV7-9 ASSLAIGGRETQY
TRBV18 ASSVPGVGYT
TRBV5-6 ASSRLTGRDLYEQY
TRBV27 ASSSELGWGGYNEQF
TRBV7-2 ASSGITDTQY
TRBV27 ASSLGRGYGYT
TRBV10-2 ASSWDGGVGTQY
TRBV9 ASSEGTAEQY
TRBV6-1 ASSEGVPRRYEQY
TRBV9 ASSVGGASTDTQY
TRBV15 ATSRERLAATNEKLF
TRBV14 ASSQDLGLAGTSSYNEQF
TRBV6-4 ASSDPGRDNEQF
TRBV7-9 ASGNTEAF
TRBV30 AWSDYSAPTGSYNSPLH
TRBV29-1 SVEVSGGYEQY
TRBV9 ASSPMKGRNTEAF
TRBV6-5 ASSSGSPIYEQY
TRBV5-5 ASSQPLGETQY
TRBV27 ASSKTTYSTDTQY
TRBV6-6 ASRPDRNRMNTEAF
TRBV9 ASSGRAGGRNIQY
TRBV2 ASSEVYGYT
TRBV7-2 ASSLNYLNSPLH
TRBV7-3 ASSLTAGSEAF
TRBV2 ASRGGGPYSGANVLT
TRBV27 ASGTLISTDTQY
TRBV7-2 ASSLEGSTWGLKETQY
TRBV10-3 AISGDRDSPYNSPLH
TRBV7-9 ASSGTEAF
TRBV7-2 ASSYRTGNSYEQY
TRBV7-9 ASSLGGQPNEKLF
TRBV4-3 ASSQDRVGDNEQF
TRBV4-3 ASSQDWGLRNYGYT
TRBV12-5 ASGPPRPRGRGAGGYT
TRBV6-4 ASSPDSLPNQPQH
TRBV7-2 ASSSSSFREQF
TRBV5-1 ASSFSGELF
TRBV5-6 ASSLGIEETQY
TRBV18 ASSLRTAMNTEAF
TRBV7-2 ASSLDSGGAISTEAF